A selection of T cell receptor beta chains follows, all from one sample in a study of blood T cell repertoires in COVID-19. Using immunoSEQ multiplex PCR, the repertoire was profiled, and TCRdb retains in-frame clones only, with some absent. Among 300,000 to 350,000 clones listed, 87% were seen once. The specimen was PBMCs or T cells enriched from blood (not recorded which). The receptors were sampled from a woman under 30 who had recovered from COVID-19. Both conserved end residues are part of each CDR3. Fields, in order: J gene, V gene, CDR3 length, CDR3 protein.

J gene: TRBJ2-5
V gene: TRBV6-2/TRBV6-3
CDR3 length: 14
CDR3 protein: CASSYWGPQETQYF

J gene: TRBJ1-1
V gene: TRBV13
CDR3 length: 17
CDR3 protein: CASSIGTGEVWRTEAFF

J gene: TRBJ1-2
V gene: TRBV19
CDR3 length: 14
CDR3 protein: CASTSGRGRYGYTF

J gene: TRBJ2-5
V gene: TRBV18
CDR3 length: 16
CDR3 protein: CASSPNKGQGEETQYF

J gene: TRBJ1-6
V gene: TRBV11-2
CDR3 length: 17
CDR3 protein: CASSVIFQGRDDSPLHF

J gene: TRBJ2-5
V gene: TRBV27
CDR3 length: 16
CDR3 protein: CASSRRLAGVQETQYF

J gene: TRBJ1-2
V gene: TRBV28
CDR3 length: 15
CDR3 protein: CASSTIRGRPYGYTF

J gene: TRBJ1-1
V gene: TRBV7-2
CDR3 length: 14
CDR3 protein: CASSLGQWRTEAFF

J gene: TRBJ1-1
V gene: TRBV30
CDR3 length: 14
CDR3 protein: CAWSVIQGVTEAFF

J gene: TRBJ1-4
V gene: TRBV19
CDR3 length: 14
CDR3 protein: CASSRRGGNEKLFF

J gene: TRBJ1-1
V gene: TRBV5-1
CDR3 length: 14
CDR3 protein: CASSPQGPHTEAFF